Included here is one T cell receptor beta chain sequence, with context. Its specificity is not known. Other nucleotide sequences from this sample produce the same CDR3. Sequencing targeted expressed TCRB transcripts, as all isolated RNA had been reverse transcribed. Produced via immunoSEQ multiplex PCR; TCRdb's table is partial and in-frame only. The data show fewer than 900,000 clones, with roughly a sixth seen just once and 0.02% to 0.025% held by the top ten. Germline CDR1 and CDR2: SNHLY and FYNNEI. V was clipped by 7 bases and J by 2 bases, with 5 bases between them. CDR3 length equals 11 residues. Stem cell-like memory, regulatory, central memory and naive CD4+ cells were sorted via CD45RO/CCR7/CD25/CD127/CD95/CD27. The data derive from a study of beta chain features in type 1 diabetes. Study-level points and caveats: Highly expressing activated T cells could be over-counted with a cDNA template.

The V call is TRBV2, the J call TRBJ2-5; the D is unclear. This TCR was sampled from a woman between 18 and 30 years old in good health. The sequenced sample consisted of naive CD4+ T cells from blood. The CDR3 spells CASKVQETQYF. Written as DNA, the CDR3 is TGTGCCAGCAAGGTACAAGAGACCCAGTACTTC.